This paragraph reports one TCR beta chain. Its cognate antigen is unknown. The source of the sample is a study of cytomegalovirus exposure and HLA in healthy donors. The study, taken as a whole, reports: When the data were analyzed later, several of the most significant clusters appeared to be linked to common viral pathogens. The presence/absence work took it that sequencing depth was about the same across donors. At a 0.05 false discovery rate, a later analysis found some 17,000 TCR beta sequences to be associated with HLA alleles. What was likely a sequencing artifact was a cluster of highly shared sequence variants.

The CDR3 sequence is 11 residues long. The germline V gene encodes CDR1 MDHEN and CDR2 SYDVKM. V was cut by 5 bases and J by 5 bases, with 5 bases left in between. PCR was performed using 60 Vbeta and 13 Jbeta primers. Assay used: immunoSEQ multiplex PCR; TCRdb lists only in-frame clones, some missing. The repertoire has 140,000 to 150,000 clones, about two thirds of them found once; the top ten carry over 2%. This chain joins TRBV28 and TRBJ2-3; D is possibly TRBD2 (5 bases). The TCR was taken from a man aged 35-49 years in good health and CMV-seronegative. Material: PBMCs. This chain's CDR3 is CASSRGDTQYF. CDR3 sequence (DNA): TGTGCCAGCAGTCGGGGAGATACGCAGTATTTT.